This T cell receptor (beta chain) was captured by sequencing in a study of beta chain features in type 1 diabetes. Findings and limits, study-wide: In the patient group, naive, central memory and Treg TCRB repertoires seemed more alike than in the healthy donor group. Shortening of TCRB CDR3s, moderate but significant, appeared in all four CD4+ subsets of Type 1 diabetes patients.

The CDR3 is 13 amino acids. The V and J ends lost 7 bases and 5 bases respectively, with 12 bases between them. CDR1 and CDR2 (germline): LNHDA, SQIVND (reference sequence). Points on this clone: The antigen remains undetermined.

Reverse transcription of all isolated RNA meant that expressed TCRB transcripts were sequenced. Only in-frame clones appear in the TCRdb table, and some are missing; sequencing was by immunoSEQ multiplex PCR. Of a few hundred thousand clones in the sample, 8% to 10% were seen once. Staining for CD45RO/CCR7/CD25/CD127/CD95/CD27 allowed sorting of CD4+ naive, central memory, regulatory and stem cell-like memory cells. Sample: central memory CD4+ T cells from blood. The chain has TRBV19 and TRBJ2-1, with D uncertain. The sequence derives from a man aged 25-45 years with type 1 diabetes. As DNA, the CDR3 is TGTGCCAGTAAGGTTGGCAGCCACAATGAGCAGTTCTTC. Its protein is CASKVGSHNEQFF.